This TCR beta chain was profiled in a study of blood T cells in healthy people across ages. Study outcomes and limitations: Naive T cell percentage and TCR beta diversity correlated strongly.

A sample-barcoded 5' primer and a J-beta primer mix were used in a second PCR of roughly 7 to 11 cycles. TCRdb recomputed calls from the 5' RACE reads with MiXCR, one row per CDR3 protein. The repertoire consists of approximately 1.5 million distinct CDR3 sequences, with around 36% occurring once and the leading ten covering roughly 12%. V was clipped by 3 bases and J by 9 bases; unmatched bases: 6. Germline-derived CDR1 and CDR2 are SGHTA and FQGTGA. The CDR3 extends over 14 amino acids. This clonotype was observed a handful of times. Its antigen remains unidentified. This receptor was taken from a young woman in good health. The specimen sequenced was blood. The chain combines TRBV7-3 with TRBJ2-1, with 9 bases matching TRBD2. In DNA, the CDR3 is TGTGCCAGCAGCTTGGAGGTTAGCGGGAGTGAGCAGTTCTTC. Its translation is CASSLEVSGSEQFF.